This T cell receptor (beta chain) derives from a study of cytomegalovirus exposure and HLA in healthy donors. Broader study findings: Previously analyzed data showed that most TCR beta V segments were productive at a frequency of about 87% or about 30%. It was reported in a later analysis that an Asian-associated ancestry cluster showed fewer N-insertions than the roughly 670-donor mean. The HLA-A and HLA-B alleles of most subjects were reportedly predicted accurately from TCR beta sequences.

The CDR3 is 15 residues long. Germline CDR1 MNHNY, CDR2 SVGAGI (reference sequence). V was clipped by 6 bases and J by 2 bases, with 16 bases between them. About this clone: Its specificity is unknown.

With 60 Vbeta and 13 Jbeta primers, the PCR was carried out. Original analysis: An analysis that came later counted roughly 80 million unique TCR beta chains, approximately 11 million shared. Clones were read by immunoSEQ multiplex PCR, and TCRdb kept only the in-frame ones, dropping some. That table supplies the V and J calls and clone size; D and trimming were determined from the DNA. The table includes almost 65,000 clones, 60% to 80% detected once. Source material: PBMCs. This chain links TRBV6-6 with TRBJ1-1; D gene uncertain. The clonotype was recovered from a male donor in good health and CMV-seropositive. In DNA form, the CDR3 reads TGTGCCAGCAGAACATGGGCGGGGATAAACACTGAAGCTTTCTTT. Translation: CASRTWAGINTEAFF.